This record concerns one T cell receptor beta chain sequence. Repertoires were generated with immunoSEQ multiplex PCR, while TCRdb's copy carries only in-frame clones and drops some. The sample carries roughly 61,000 clones, less than 90% recorded once. The ends lost 6 bases at V and 0 bases at J; junction bases unmatched: 5. The CDR3 runs to 13 residues. The germline gives CDR1 SQVTM, CDR2 ANQGSEA. The sample is drawn from a study of OX40 agonist ivuxolimab in advanced cancers. Looking at the study overall: Ivuxolimab, an antibody acting as an agonist of OX40 (CD134), was used to treat patients. Enrolled patients in dose escalation had cancers that were hepatocellular carcinoma, melanoma, renal cell or head and neck cancer. Of the patients, three showed partial responses, one with hepatocellular carcinoma and two with cutaneous melanoma.

Material: CD4+ or CD8+ T cells sorted from blood, obtained in a trial of the OX40 agonist ivuxolimab. This clonotype was obtained from an adult with an advanced solid tumor such as melanoma, head and neck, liver or kidney cancer. J is TRBJ2-7 and V is TRBV29-1, with TRBD1 matching 7 bases. The CDR3 sequence: CSVRRQGSYEQYF. The CDR3 DNA reads as TGCAGCGTCCGGAGACAGGGCTCCTACGAGCAGTACTTC.